One and the same sample provided the 14 T cell receptor beta chains below, sequenced in a study of tumor-infiltrating lymphocytes in localized non-small cell lung cancer. Libraries were prepared by immunoSEQ multiplex PCR; TCRdb keeps only in-frame clonotypes and omits some of them. The table has under 15,000 clones, 68% seen once. Sequenced: lung tumor tissue. These receptors came from a human donor with non-small cell lung cancer.

V and J are TRBV19 and TRBJ2-3; TRBD1 is a possible D gene (6 bases). Trimming left V 5 bases short and J 3 bases short, with 18 bases between. Germline CDR1 and CDR2: LNHDA and SQIVND (reference sequence). This CDR3 has 16 amino acids. In nucleotides, the CDR3 is TGTGCCAGTAGTCCGGGGCAGGGGCAAGGGACAGATACGCAGTATTTT. As protein: CASSPGQGQGTDTQYF.

The chain recombines TRBV7-9 with TRBJ1-2; D remains unclear. This CDR3 comprises 19 residues. Looked up from germline, CDR1 is SEHNR and CDR2 is FQNEAQ (reference sequence). Between the trimmed V and J ends, which lost 2 bases and 8 bases, there was a span of 30 bases. The CDR3 spells CASSLRSTWYQPPLEGYTF. The CDR3 coding sequence is TGTGCCAGCAGCTTACGTAGCACTTGGTATCAGCCCCCACTGGAAGGCTACACCTTC.

The chain has TRBV27 and TRBJ1-3, with 8 bases identical to TRBD1. Trimming took 5 bases from V and 5 from J; bases not matched to a gene: 8. Germline V gene sequence: CDR1 MNHEY, CDR2 SMNVEV (reference sequence). This CDR3 is built from 15 residues. The CDR3 protein is CASSPGTGGRNTIYF. Here the CDR3 DNA reads TGTGCCAGCAGTCCTGGGACAGGAGGTCGAAACACCATATATTTT.

The rearrangement links TRBV28 to TRBJ2-2; tentative D call: TRBD1 (6 bases). Germline assignment: CDR1 MDHEN and CDR2 SYDVKM. Trimming shortened V by 5 bases and J by 0 bases, and 7 bases separated the two germline ends. The CDR3 sequence is 14 residues long. The CDR3: CASSRDTNTGELFF. In nucleotides, the CDR3 is TGTGCCAGCAGTCGGGACACGAACACCGGGGAGCTGTTTTTT.

This clone was observed a handful of times. This chain links TRBV27 with TRBJ2-7, with D hard to call. The CDR3 contains 15 residues. Per germline, CDR1 MNHEY and CDR2 SMNVEV (reference sequence). Deletions cut 0 bases from V and 2 bases from J, with 11 bases between. For the CDR3, the DNA is TGTGCCAGCAGTTTATCAGGAACACGGGCCTACGAGCAGTACTTC. It specifies CASSLSGTRAYEQYF.

This clone was recorded once. The V call is TRBV19, the J call TRBJ1-1; no reliable D call. Trimming removed 5 bases from V and 1 base from J, with 5 bases in between. This CDR3 is 12 amino acids long. Per the germline V gene, CDR1 is LNHDA and CDR2 is SQIVND (reference sequence). This chain's CDR3 is CASSWSNTEAFF. The CDR3 nucleotides are TGTGCCAGTAGTTGGTCGAACACTGAAGCTTTCTTT.

The CDR3 nucleotides are TGTGCCAGCAGTTCCGAACAGGGGGCGCCGGGCGAGCAGTACTTC. Its protein product is CASSSEQGAPGEQYF. V and J are TRBV2 and TRBJ2-7; 9 nucleotides line up with TRBD1. J was trimmed by 6 bases and V by 5 bases; bases with no gene match: 11. There are 15 residues in the CDR3. Germline V gene data show CDR1 as SNHLY and CDR2 as FYNNEI.

This sequence joins TRBV2 and TRBJ2-3, with D perhaps matching TRBD2 (6 bases). The V gene's germline CDR1 is SNHLY and CDR2 FYNNEI. The CDR3 loop spans 14 amino acids. V dropped 8 bases and J dropped 0 bases, with 12 bases sitting between them. The DNA of the CDR3 is TGTGCCAGCTCCCGGGGGAGAAGCACAGATACGCAGTATTTT. Encoded protein: CASSRGRSTDTQYF.

By proportion, this clone is medium-sized. The V call is TRBV29-1, the J call TRBJ2-1, with D unclear. Germline loops: CDR1 SQVTM, CDR2 ANQGSEA. V shed 5 bases and J shed 6 bases, with 11 bases lying between them. The CDR3 is 12 amino acids. CDR3 sequence reads: CSVSESGNEQFF. The CDR3 nucleotides are TGCAGCGTTAGTGAGAGTGGCAATGAGCAGTTCTTC.

The rearrangement links TRBV18 to TRBJ1-6; D remains unclear. The germline gives CDR1 KGHSH, CDR2 LQKENI. The CDR3 runs 13 residues. Trimming removed 8 bases from V and 5 bases from J, with 10 bases in between. The CDR3 protein is CASQDGNNSPLHF. The CDR3 coding sequence is TGTGCCAGCCAGGACGGCAATAATTCACCCCTCCACTTT.

Relative to its sample, this clone is medium-sized. The chain recombines TRBV30 with TRBJ1-1; the D gene is possibly TRBD1 (6 bases). The CDR3 covers 14 residues. Germline V gene data show CDR1 as GTSNPN and CDR2 as SVGIG (reference sequence). Trimming took off 2 bases at V and 7 bases at J, with 17 bases between the two ends. The CDR3 reads CAWSPDSLDLEAFF. The CDR3 coding sequence is TGTGCCTGGAGTCCGGACAGTCTAGATCTTGAAGCTTTCTTT.

V gene TRBV4-2 combines with J gene TRBJ2-1; 10 bases map to TRBD2. V shed 4 bases and J 3 bases; nucleotides not matched to a gene: 3. The germline V gene has CDR1 LGHNA and CDR2 YNFKEQ. The CDR3 extends over 15 amino acids. As DNA, the CDR3 is TGTGCCAGCAGCCCCAGCGGGGGGGACTACAATGAGCAGTTCTTC. Protein: CASSPSGGDYNEQFF.

The V and J genes are TRBV6-5 and TRBJ1-2, with 10 bases fitting TRBD1. This CDR3 spans 14 amino acids. The germline CDR1 and CDR2 sequences are MNHEY and SVGAGI. Trimming took 5 bases from V and 5 from J; bases not matched to a gene: 5. CDR3 protein: CASSGQGVGYGYTF. CDR3 in DNA: TGTGCCAGCAGTGGACAGGGGGTAGGGTATGGCTACACCTTC.

Regarding this clone: At one end the junction does not follow the germline gene, possibly because of a read error. V gene TRBV7-7 combines with J gene TRBJ2-3; D ambiguous. CDR1 is SSHAT and CDR2 is FNYEAQ in the germline V gene (reference sequence). The CDR3 runs 15 residues. The CDR3: CASSLGATGTDTQYF. DNA for the CDR3: TGTGCTAGCAGCCTCGGAGCTACGGGCACAGATACGCAGTATTTT. The complete variable domain, with remaining parts taken from reference TRBV7-7 and TRBJ2-3, reads GAGVSQSPRYKVTKRGQDVTLRCDPISSHATLYWYQQALGQGPEFLTYFNYEAQPDKSGLPSDRFSAERPEGSISTLTIQRTEQRDSAMYRCASSLGATGTDTQYFGPGTRLTVL.